This entry is about one T cell receptor beta chain. No antigen is known for it. The data derive from a study of T cell responses to AZD1222 COVID-19 vaccine. Points from the study as a whole: Unmutated variant regions are reportedly targeted by nearly half of spike-specific TCRs.

Here immunoSEQ multiplex PCR was the method, and the copy in TCRdb shows in-frame clones only, minus some. The sample holds approximately 140,000 clones, approximately 89% seen once. This clonotype originated in an adult in good health. This material consisted of peripheral blood, taken on day 0 of AZD1222 vaccination.

The chain's CDR3 is CASIRDSGYNEQFF. CDR3 sequence (DNA): TGCGCCAGCATCCGGGACAGCGGGTACAATGAGCAGTTCTTC. The genes are TRBV5-1 and TRBJ2-1, with a tentative D call TRBD1 (7 bases). The germline V gene encodes CDR1 SGHRS and CDR2 YFSETQ. The length of the CDR3 is 14 residues. Trimming took 6 bases from V and 4 from J, leaving 14 bases between them.